The sequence of this T cell receptor beta chain was determined in a study of blood T cell repertoires in COVID-19. Seattle patients were enrolled while actively infected and followed longitudinally. TCRdb keeps only in-frame clones here, not all; method: immunoSEQ multiplex PCR. The table has 150,000 to 200,000 clones, approximately 86% seen once. This sequence originates from a woman over 75 with COVID-19, enrolled during active disease. The material sequenced was peripheral blood.

CDR3: CASRVGQGLGYGYTF. CDR3 DNA sequence: TGTGCCAGCAGAGTCGGACAGGGGCTTGGCTATGGCTACACCTTC. V gene TRBV2 combines with J gene TRBJ1-2; 9 bases map to TRBD1. This CDR3 is built from 15 residues. Germline CDR1 is SNHLY and CDR2 is FYNNEI. V trimming: 6 bases; J trimming: 4 bases; junction bases outside the gene matches: 9.